Below are 15 T cell receptor beta chains sequenced from a single sample in a study of OX40 agonist ivuxolimab in advanced cancers. The table came from immunoSEQ multiplex PCR; TCRdb's copy has only in-frame clones and leaves some out. This table holds tens of thousands of clones, about 94% found once. The sample here was CD4+ or CD8+ T cells sorted from blood, taken in a trial of the OX40 agonist ivuxolimab. The receptors stem from an adult with an advanced solid tumor such as melanoma, head and neck, liver or kidney cancer.

V usage is TRBV6-1 and J usage is TRBJ2-2, with 8 bases that match TRBD1. CDR3 length equals 13 residues. After removal of 10 bases from V and 4 bases from J, the junction contained 5 bases not matched to a gene. CDR1 and CDR2 from the germline V gene are MNHNS and SASEGT. CDR3 region: CAILDRATGELFF. CDR3 bases: TGTGCCATCTTGGACAGGGCCACCGGGGAGCTGTTTTTT.

The genes are TRBV6-5 and TRBJ2-1, with unresolved D. V shed 2 bases and J shed 9 bases, with 5 bases lying between them. This CDR3 region has 11 residues. The germline CDR1 and CDR2 sequences are MNHEY and SVGAGI. In DNA form, the CDR3 reads TGTGCCAGCAGTTACGGGGTTGAGCAGTTCTTC. It encodes CASSYGVEQFF.

J is TRBJ1-3 and V is TRBV27, with D perhaps TRBD1 (5 bases). Germline CDR1 reads MNHEY; CDR2 reads SMNVEV (reference sequence). CDR3 length: 14 residues. The V end lost 2 bases, the J end lost 1 base, and 6 bases lay between the germline ends. The CDR3, as DNA: TGTGCCAGCAGTTTAGGGGGTTCTGGAAACACCATATATTTT. Translated: CASSLGGSGNTIYF.

The rearrangement joins TRBV15 to TRBJ1-2; TRBD1 agrees at 7 bases. The CDR3 is made up of 15 amino acids. CDR1 and CDR2 from the germline V gene are LNHNV and YYDKDF (reference sequence). Trimming cost V 2 bases and J 8 bases; bases outside gene matches: 11. CDR3 sequence reads: CATSRLVTGVGGYTF. The CDR3 DNA sequence: TGTGCCACCAGCAGACTCGTAACAGGGGTGGGAGGCTACACCTTC.

The chain couples TRBV6-1 to TRBJ2-7; no definite D call. Per the germline V gene, CDR1 is MNHNS and CDR2 is SASEGT. This CDR3 comprises 15 residues. Trimming shortened V by 2 bases and J by 0 bases, and 11 bases separated the two germline ends. CDR3 loop: CASSERRRSSYEQYF. As DNA, the CDR3 is TGTGCCAGCAGTGAACGAAGGCGCAGCTCCTACGAGCAGTACTTC.

The chain links TRBV6-6 to TRBJ1-1, with D perhaps TRBD1 (5 bases). From germline, CDR1 is MNHNY and CDR2 SVGAGI (reference sequence). The CDR3 contains 15 residues. V dropped 4 bases and J dropped 4 bases, with 16 bases sitting between them. CDR3 DNA sequence: TGTGCCAGCAGTTTATCCAGGGATCTGGGCACTGAAGCTTTCTTT. Translated: CASSLSRDLGTEAFF.

This clone was seen once. The chain combines TRBV7-8 with TRBJ1-6, with 7 bases aligning to TRBD1. The CDR3 covers 14 residues. V trimming: 5 bases; J trimming: 8 bases; junction bases outside the gene matches: 6. CDR1 SGHVS and CDR2 FQNEAQ come from the germline V gene. For the CDR3, the DNA is TGTGCCAGCAGCCCCGACAGGGCCGATTCACCCCTCCACTTT. Amino acid sequence: CASSPDRADSPLHF.

This sequence joins TRBV7-8 and TRBJ1-5; D possibly corresponds to TRBD1 (6 bases). Germline CDR1 and CDR2: SGHVS and FQNEAQ. V lost 2 bases and J lost 6, with 14 bases in between. The CDR3 is 15 residues long. The CDR3 DNA sequence: TGTGCCAGCAGCTTAATCTTCAGGGGAGGTCAGCCCCAGCATTTT. Translation: CASSLIFRGGQPQHF.

The chain links TRBV7-9 to TRBJ1-4; D is perhaps TRBD1 (5 bases). V dropped 5 bases and J dropped 3 bases, with 13 bases sitting between them. Per germline, CDR1 SEHNR and CDR2 FQNEAQ (reference sequence). This CDR3 contains 15 residues. The CDR3 bases are TGTGCCAGCAGCCCATGGGACGGTTCTAATGAAAAACTGTTTTTT. This codes for CASSPWDGSNEKLFF.

The chain couples TRBV19 to TRBJ2-5, with 8 positions matching TRBD1. There are 15 residues in the CDR3. Germline V gives CDR1 LNHDA, CDR2 SQIVND (reference sequence). The ends lost 6 bases at V and 4 bases at J; junction bases unmatched: 10. CDR3 DNA sequence: TGTGCCAGTAGCCTTTGGACAGGGCTACGAGAGACCCAGTACTTC. Protein product: CASSLWTGLRETQYF.

The chain carries TRBV9 and TRBJ1-4; 7 bases fit TRBD1. Trimming removed 4 bases from V and 1 base from J; junction bases left unmatched: 4. The CDR3 covers 15 residues. The germline V gene encodes CDR1 SGDLS and CDR2 YYNGEE. CDR3 sequence (DNA): TGTGCCAGCAGCACCACAGGGGAAACTAATGAAAAACTGTTTTTT. This encodes CASSTTGETNEKLFF.

The V and J genes are TRBV19 and TRBJ2-2, with D uncertain. Germline V gives CDR1 LNHDA, CDR2 SQIVND (reference sequence). CDR3 length equals 15 residues. V was cut by 3 bases and J by 6 bases, with 14 bases left in between. CDR3 nucleotides: TGTGCCAGTAGTATGGTTCAGGTCCAACCCGGGGAGCTGTTTTTT. Translated: CASSMVQVQPGELFF.

Here the CDR3 reads CASSSGTGFQPQHF. DNA of the CDR3: TGTGCCAGCTCTTCCGGGACAGGGTTTCAGCCCCAGCATTTT. The rearrangement joins TRBV27 to TRBJ1-5, with 9 bases that match TRBD1. The germline V gene encodes CDR1 MNHEY and CDR2 SMNVEV (reference sequence). J gave up 6 bases and V 8 bases, and 8 bases lay outside the gene matches. This CDR3 has 14 residues.

The rearrangement links TRBV19 to TRBJ1-1; tentatively, D is TRBD1 (5 bases). Germline V gene data show CDR1 as LNHDA and CDR2 as SQIVND (reference sequence). V was clipped by 5 bases and J by 0 bases, with 16 bases between them. The CDR3 has 16 residues. CDR3 DNA: TGTGCCAGTAGTCTAAACCCGGGACTCCTGAACACTGAAGCTTTCTTT. Encoded protein: CASSLNPGLLNTEAFF.

This chain uses TRBV4-1 with TRBJ2-7; 8 bases are shared with TRBD1. This CDR3 has 15 residues. J lost 0 bases, V lost 1 base, and 2 bases had no gene match. CDR1 is MGHRA, CDR2 YSYEKL, per germline. CDR3 nucleotides: TGCGCCAGCAGCCAAGCGGGGACAGGCTCCTACGAGCAGTACTTC. It encodes CASSQAGTGSYEQYF.